What follows are 9 T cell receptor beta chains derived from one specimen sequenced in a study of blood T cell repertoires in COVID-19. The protocol was immunoSEQ multiplex PCR, while the TCRdb copy is restricted to in-frame clones and leaves out a portion. This table holds about 180,000 clones, 82% found once. The sequenced material came from peripheral blood. The receptor set was obtained from an older woman with acute or convalescent COVID-19.

The chain employs TRBV6-5 and TRBJ1-5; TRBD1 matches 9 bases. Germline V gene sequence: CDR1 MNHEY, CDR2 SVGAGI. This CDR3 spans 15 amino acids. Trimming cost V 6 bases and J 7 bases; bases outside gene matches: 10. The CDR3: CASRPDRGSNQPQHF. The CDR3 nucleotides are TGTGCCAGCAGGCCGGACAGGGGAAGTAACCAGCCCCAGCATTTT.

The chain employs TRBV3-1 (or the pseudogene TRBV3-2) and TRBJ2-5, with 7 bases aligning to TRBD2. Germline V CDR1 and CDR2: LGHDT, YNNKEL (reference sequence). V was pared by 4 bases and J by 6 bases, with 11 bases of the junction left unmatched. The CDR3 consists of 15 residues. In DNA form, the CDR3 reads TGTGCCAGCAGCCGCCTGCGGGAGTTTGGGAAGACCCAGTACTTC. This gives the protein CASSRLREFGKTQYF.

The rearrangement links TRBV11-3 to TRBJ2-5; D perhaps matches TRBD2 (7 bases). This CDR3 spans 15 amino acids. Looked up from germline, CDR1 is SGHNT and CDR2 is YENEEA. V dropped 4 bases and J dropped 4 bases, with 16 bases sitting between them. CDR3 loop: CASSSRTGGTETQYF. The CDR3, as DNA: TGTGCCAGCAGCTCAAGGACGGGGGGCACAGAGACCCAGTACTTC.

This clone was found once. The chain uses TRBV9 and TRBJ2-5, with 10 bases fitting TRBD2. V gave up 1 base and J gave up 3 bases; unmatched junction bases: 0. The CDR3 length is 14 residues. Germline assignment: CDR1 SGDLS and CDR2 YYNGEE. This CDR3 reads CASSVLAGEETQYF. DNA of the CDR3: TGTGCCAGCAGCGTACTAGCGGGAGAAGAGACCCAGTACTTC. Drawing the rest from reference TRBV9 and TRBJ2-5, the complete variable domain is DSGVTQTPKHLITATGQRVTLRCSPRSGDLSVYWYQQSLDQGLQFLIQYYNGEERAKGNILERFSAQQFPDLHSELNLSSLELGDSALYFCASSVLAGEETQYFGPGTRLLVL.

V and J are TRBV4-3 and TRBJ1-4; 9 positions agree with TRBD1. The CDR3 is 15 residues long. Per the germline V gene, CDR1 is LGHNA and CDR2 is YSLEER. The ends lost 3 bases at V and 2 bases at J; junction bases unmatched: 1. The CDR3 protein is CASSQDRGTNEKLFF. CDR3 in DNA: TGCGCCAGCAGCCAGGACAGGGGCACTAATGAAAAACTGTTTTTT.

V and J are TRBV15 and TRBJ1-4, with 9 bases that match TRBD1. The J segment lost 3 bases and the V segment lost 7 bases, leaving 6 bases of the junction unmatched. This CDR3 has 15 residues. The V gene's germline CDR1 is LNHNV and CDR2 YYDKDF (reference sequence). CDR3 nucleotides: TGTGCCACCACATGGGACAGGGAGGCTAATGAAAAACTGTTTTTT. Amino acid sequence: CATTWDREANEKLFF.

The chain links TRBV19 to TRBJ1-2; 9 bases fit TRBD1. CDR1 LNHDA and CDR2 SQIVND come from the germline V gene (reference sequence). The CDR3 contains 14 residues. V trimming: 6 bases; J trimming: 4 bases; junction bases outside the gene matches: 6. The CDR3 loop is CASRRDRASYGYTF. CDR3 coding DNA: TGTGCCAGTAGGAGGGACAGGGCTTCCTATGGCTACACCTTC.

This chain joins TRBV5-4 and TRBJ2-3, with 13 bases fitting TRBD2. The CDR3 has 17 residues. V shed 4 bases and J 4 bases; nucleotides not matched to a gene: 9. Germline V gene sequence: CDR1 SGHNT, CDR2 YYREEE (reference sequence). The CDR3 sequence is CASSPGLAGRGPDTQYF. CDR3 DNA: TGTGCCAGCAGCCCGGGACTAGCGGGAAGGGGACCAGATACGCAGTATTTT.

This chain uses TRBV7-9 with TRBJ1-2; D is unclear. CDR1 SEHNR and CDR2 FQNEAQ come from the germline V gene (reference sequence). The V end lost 1 base, the J end lost 2 bases, and 11 bases lay between the germline ends. This CDR3 region has 15 residues. This CDR3 is CASSLVYGRNYGYTF. CDR3 DNA sequence: TGTGCCAGCAGCTTAGTATACGGGAGGAACTATGGCTACACCTTC.